This section outlines one T cell receptor (beta chain) sequence together with its context. Its antigen is not identified. This record comes from a study of siplizumab effects on memory and regulatory T cells. It was about 10^5 TCR templates that were assayed per sample. TCRdb's table, derived via immunoSEQ multiplex PCR, lists solely in-frame clones and lacks some. The sample shows about 100,000 clones, approximately 94% of them seen only once. General study results and limits: Whether proliferating Tregs in siplizumab cultures suppress was not functionally confirmed. Of the alloreactive clones, only a minor fraction mapped to unstimulated subsets. A naive or memory phenotype could not be assigned to roughly 75-96% of the proliferating CD4+ or CD8+ clones.

The sample was non-Treg CD4+ T cells sorted from blood. The source is a human donor in good health.

CDR3 in amino acids: CASSLMVADGETQYF. Here the CDR3 DNA reads TGTGCCAGCAGCTTGATGGTAGCGGATGGGGAGACCCAGTACTTC. J is TRBJ2-5 and V is TRBV5-5; possible D gene TRBD2, 6 bases. The CDR3 length is 15 residues. Germline V lookup: CDR1 SGHKS, CDR2 YYEKEE (reference sequence). V lost 1 base and J 5 bases, leaving 15 bases between the germline ends.